A selection of T cell receptor beta chains follows, all from one sample in a study of Graves' ophthalmopathy and Graves' hyperthyroidism. MiXCR, run by TCRdb on the multiplex PCR reads, gives a single entry per CDR3 protein. This sample carries about 1.2 million distinct CDR3 sequences, about 35% of them seen once, and the ten largest clones take 11%. The specimen was peripheral blood or thyroid tissue (not recorded which). All receptors derive from an adult man with Graves' hyperthyroidism. CDR3s include the opening cysteine and the closing phenylalanine or tryptophan. D genes are given only for firm matches. Size is omitted from some rows. Given values are once, few, many or a class for expanded clones.

>TRBD1|-|TRBJ1-3|TRBV7-9
CASSSMGQGVFGNTIYF
TGTGCCAGCAGCTCCATGGGACAGGGGGTTTTTGGAAACACCATATATTTT
>-|many|TRBJ2-7|TRBV12-3/TRBV12-4
CASSSDLYEQYF
TGTGCCAGCAGTTCGGACCTCTACGAGCAGTACTTC
>-|-|TRBJ1-1|TRBV29-1
CSAVGGGTLRTEAFF
TGCAGCGCTGTGGGGGGGGGGACCTTGCGGACTGAAGCTTTCTTT
>-|many|TRBJ1-2|TRBV7-9
CAIPGTLHGYTF
TGTGCCATCCCCGGGACCCTCCATGGCTACACCTTC
>TRBD2|many|TRBJ2-7|TRBV20-1
CSAMGQTSGTYEQYF
TGCAGTGCGATGGGCCAGACTAGCGGGACATACGAGCAGTACTTC
>-|few|TRBJ2-7|TRBV6-5
CASSYSRSTDYEQYF
TGTGCCAGCAGTTACTCGCGTAGTACCGATTACGAGCAGTACTTC
>TRBD1|-|TRBJ1-2|TRBV29-1
CSVTGEDF
TGCAGCGTTACAGGGGAAGACTTC
>-|-|TRBJ1-2|TRBV12-3/TRBV12-4
CASSLPHSPAYGYTF
TGTGCCAGCAGTTTACCCCACAGCCCAGCTTATGGCTACACCTTC
>-|-|TRBJ1-6|TRBV18
CASSPGGGGPSPLHF
TGTGCCAGCTCACCCGGCGGTGGAGGTCCTTCACCCCTCCACTTT
>TRBD1|many|TRBJ2-5|TRBV2
CASSDGTGFGETQYF
TGTGCCAGCAGCGACGGGACAGGGTTTGGAGAGACCCAGTACTTC
>TRBD1|once|TRBJ2-2|TRBV29-1
CSVVGTGSGELFF
TGCAGCGTTGTGGGGACAGGGTCCGGGGAGCTGTTTTTT
>-|-|TRBJ2-7|TRBV6-5
CASSWDPGWEQYF
TGTGCCAGCAGTTGGGACCCCGGGTGGGAGCAGTACTTC
>TRBD1|-|TRBJ1-2|TRBV25-1
CASSGTGTGGRGYTF
TGTGCCAGCAGTGGAACGGGGACAGGGGGCCGTGGCTACACCTTC
>-|many|TRBJ1-1|TRBV10-3
CAISESENFNTEAFF
TGTGCCATCAGTGAGTCCGAGAACTTTAACACTGAAGCTTTCTTT
>-|few|TRBJ2-5|TRBV6-1
CASSEAASLGWETQYF
TGTGCCAGCAGTGAAGCGGCCTCCCTAGGTTGGGAGACCCAGTACTTC